This TCR beta chain was sequenced for a study of vaccination and CD4 T cells after COVID-19. Study overall: Those taking part got two shots of either the BNT162b2 or the mRNA-1273 vaccine. Samples taken post-COVID came a median around 100 days after diagnosis, ranging from 35 to 161.

Sequenced with the Oncomine TCR Beta short-read assay was DNA taken from cultured CD4+ T cells. TCRdb re-analysed the PCR reads in MiXCR, keeping a single row per CDR3 protein. This table has fewer than 20,000 distinct CDR3 sequences, less than 70% appearing once. Comments on this clonotype: Its antigen remains unidentified.

The germline V gene has CDR1 SQVTM and CDR2 ANQGSEA. V shed 7 bases and J 4 bases; nucleotides not matched to a gene: 6. The CDR3 runs 13 residues. Study observations and caveats: It was observed that, in convalescent patients, a median 86.3% of reactive clones arose only post-vaccination. Vaccine-specific clones numbering 304 of 307 showed spike mono-reactivity in convalescent patients.

Stated treatment: roughly nine-day PBMC culture with coronavirus spike peptide pools or control peptides (ViraFEST assay). V is TRBV29-1 and J is TRBJ1-3; 8 bases are shared with TRBD1. Sequenced sample: CD4+ T cells from blood, cultured in vitro. This receptor was obtained from a human donor who had recovered from COVID-19. The CDR3 sequence: CSARTGSGNTIYF. CDR3 DNA: TGCAGCGCCCGGACAGGGTCGGGAAACACCATATATTTT. The full variable domain, rest sourced from reference TRBV29-1 and TRBJ1-3, is SAVISQKPSRDICQRGTSLTIQCQVDSQVTMMFWYRQQPGQSLTLIATANQGSEATYESGFVIDKFPISRPNLTFSTLTVSNMSPEDSSIYLCSARTGSGNTIYFGEGSWLTVV.